This T cell receptor (beta chain) stems from a study of blood T cell repertoires in COVID-19. Produced via immunoSEQ multiplex PCR; TCRdb's table is partial and in-frame only. The repertoire holds around 470,000 clones, less than 95% seen once, with roughly 0.66% in the top ten. Cohort 3 recovery required two negative PCRs, clearance, or symptom resolution. With 2 bases removed from V and 0 bases from J, the gap between germline ends came to 7 bases. The CDR3 covers 14 residues. Germline values: CDR1 SGHRS, CDR2 YFSETQ. The TCR originated in a man between 18 and 35 years old who had recovered from COVID-19. This chain uses TRBV5-1 with TRBJ2-3, with D possibly being TRBD2 (5 bases). Sequences were obtained from PBMCs or T cells enriched from blood (not recorded which). CDR3 sequence: CASSFPGSTDTQYF. CDR3 sequence (DNA): TGCGCCAGCAGCTTCCCGGGGAGCACAGATACGCAGTATTTT.